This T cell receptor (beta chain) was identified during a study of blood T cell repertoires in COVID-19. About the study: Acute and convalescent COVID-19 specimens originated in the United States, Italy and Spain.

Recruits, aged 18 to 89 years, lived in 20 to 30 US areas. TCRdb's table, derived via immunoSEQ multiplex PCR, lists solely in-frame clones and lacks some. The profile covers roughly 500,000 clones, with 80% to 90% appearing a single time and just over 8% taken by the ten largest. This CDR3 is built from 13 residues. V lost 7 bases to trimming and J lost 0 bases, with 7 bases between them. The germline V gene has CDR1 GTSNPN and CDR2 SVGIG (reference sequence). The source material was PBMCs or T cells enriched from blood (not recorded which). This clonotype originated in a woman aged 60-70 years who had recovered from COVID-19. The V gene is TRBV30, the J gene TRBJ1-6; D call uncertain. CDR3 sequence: CASLSSYNSPLHF. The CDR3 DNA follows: TGTGCCTCCCTTAGCTCCTATAATTCACCCCTCCACTTT.